Each of the 5 T cell receptor beta chains below was sequenced from the same sample in a study of blood T cell repertoires in COVID-19. Only in-frame clones appear in the TCRdb table, and some are missing; sequencing was by immunoSEQ multiplex PCR. The table lists around 430,000 clones, about 87% of them singletons. Sequencing was carried out using peripheral blood. These receptors all stem from a woman in her forties or fifties with COVID-19, enrolled during active disease.

The rearrangement joins TRBV18 to TRBJ1-2; the D gene is possibly TRBD1 (6 bases). The CDR3 has 15 amino acids. Germline CDR1 is KGHSH and CDR2 is LQKENI. The V end lost 5 bases, the J end lost 6 bases, and 19 bases lay between the germline ends. The CDR3 is CASSDPTGYHDGYTF. As DNA, the CDR3 is TGTGCCAGCTCAGACCCGACAGGATATCATGATGGCTACACCTTC.

V usage is TRBV2 and J usage is TRBJ1-2, with 7 positions matching TRBD1. V lost 5 bases and J lost 3; bases outside the gene matches: 6. This CDR3 is built from 14 residues. Germline CDR1 and CDR2: SNHLY and FYNNEI. The CDR3 DNA is TGTGCCAGCAGTAGGGGGCGGATTGACTATGGCTACACCTTC. This translates into CASSRGRIDYGYTF.

The chain couples TRBV5-1 to TRBJ2-3; 8 nucleotides line up with TRBD2. Germline trimming cut 0 bases from V and 5 bases from J; bases unmatched to any gene: 5. The CDR3 is made up of 15 amino acids. Germline V gene data show CDR1 as SGHRS and CDR2 as YFSETQ. The CDR3 bases are TGCGCCAGCAGCTTGGAAGGGACTAGGGGAGATACGCAGTATTTT. This encodes CASSLEGTRGDTQYF. The full variable domain, its missing parts supplied by reference TRBV5-1 and TRBJ2-3, is KAGVTQTPRYLIKTRGQQVTLSCSPISGHRSVSWYQQTPGQGLQFLFEYFSETQRNKGNFPGRFSGRQFSNSRSEMNVSTLELGDSALYLCASSLEGTRGDTQYFGPGTRLTVL.

This clone has a single count. This specimen includes other DNA sequences encoding the same CDR3. The gene calls are TRBV7-6 and TRBJ1-1, with D possibly matching TRBD1 (5 bases). Trimming shortened V by 5 bases and J by 0 bases, and 10 bases separated the two germline ends. Germline assignment: CDR1 SGHVS and CDR2 FNYEAQ. This CDR3 comprises 14 residues. For the CDR3, the DNA is TGTGCCAGCAGCCCCAGGGAAATGAACACTGAAGCTTTCTTT. Its translation is CASSPREMNTEAFF. Filled out from reference TRBV7-6 and TRBJ1-1, the complete variable domain reads GAGVSQSPRYKVTKRGQDVALRCDPISGHVSLYWYRQALGQGPEFLTYFNYEAQQDKSGLPNDRFSAERPEGSISTLTIQRTEQRDSAMYRCASSPREMNTEAFFGQGTRLTVV.

The chain joins TRBV9 to TRBJ2-7; TRBD2 aligns across 7 bases. This CDR3 spans 15 amino acids. V was clipped by 4 bases and J by 0 bases; unmatched bases: 7. The germline V gene has CDR1 SGDLS and CDR2 YYNGEE. CDR3 loop: CASSPAGGSSYEQYF. Here the CDR3 DNA reads TGTGCCAGCAGCCCCGCCGGGGGGAGCTCCTACGAGCAGTACTTC.